A selection of T cell receptor beta chains follows, all from one sample in a study of blood T cells in healthy people across ages. TCRdb reprocessed the 5' RACE reads via MiXCR and lists one record per CDR3 protein. Seen here are roughly 1,700,000 distinct CDR3 sequences, 28% observed once, and the top ten hold approximately 7.7%. The sample taken for sequencing was blood. These receptors came from a woman aged 25 to 39 in good health. Each CDR3 is given with its conserved first and last residue. D genes are given only for firm matches. Expanded clones get a size class; other rows say once, few or many, or leave the size out.

>TRBJ2-7|.|TRBV5-8|.
TGTGCCAGCAGCCTTAAGGGGGAATCCGAGCAGTACTTC
CASSLKGESEQYF
>TRBJ2-7|TRBD2|TRBV7-2|few
TGTGCCAGCAGCCCCGGGGTAGCGGGGGCCTACGAGCAGTACTTC
CASSPGVAGAYEQYF
>TRBJ1-2|.|TRBV7-2|many
TGTGCCAGCAGCTCTACAGATCGGGCAAACTATGGCTACACCTTC
CASSSTDRANYGYTF
>TRBJ2-1|.|TRBV6-7|.
TGTGCCAGCAGTTCCCTTCCAGGTAGCGGAAGATACAATGAGCAGTTCTTC
CASSSLPGSGRYNEQFF
>TRBJ2-7|TRBD1|TRBV29-1|few
TGCAGCGGTCGGGACAGGGAGACGGGGGAGCAGTACTTC
CSGRDRETGEQYF
>TRBJ2-1|.|TRBV5-6|few
TGTGCCAGCAGCTTGCGACAGGTCGACAATGAGCAGTTCTTC
CASSLRQVDNEQFF
>TRBJ1-6|.|TRBV4-1|.
TGCGCCAGCAGCCAAGATTATCGAGGATCACCCCTCCACTTT
CASSQDYRGSPLHF
>TRBJ2-1|.|TRBV6-5|.
TGTGCCAGCAGTTACGCTGGAAGTGAGCAGTTCTTC
CASSYAGSEQFF
>TRBJ2-1|.|TRBV7-2|.
TGTGCCAGCAGCTTCCAGGGCCCAGTCAACAATGAGCAGTTCTTC
CASSFQGPVNNEQFF
>TRBJ2-1|TRBD1|TRBV5-1|.
TGCGCCAGCAGCTTGGAACGAGGGGGCGGGTTCGATGAGCAGTTCTTC
CASSLERGGGFDEQFF
>TRBJ1-1|TRBD1|TRBV20-1|.
TGCAGTGCTAGAGACCGAGGACAGGCCAACACTGAAGCTTTCTTT
CSARDRGQANTEAFF
>TRBJ2-7|.|TRBV5-1|few
TGCGCCAGCAGCTTGGTGAGAACCTCGGTGTACGAGCAGTACTTC
CASSLVRTSVYEQYF
>TRBJ2-7|.|TRBV21-1|few
TGTGCCAGCAGCCTAGGGGGACAGGGGCCCCCCGAGCAGTACTTC
CASSLGGQGPPEQYF
>TRBJ2-7|.|TRBV12-3/TRBV12-4|.
TGTGCCAGCAGTTACGGACGGGAATACCTCTCCTACGAGCAGTACTTC
CASSYGREYLSYEQYF
>TRBJ2-3|.|TRBV7-3|.
TGTGCCAGCAGCTTAACGGGCGTAGGTGGAGATACGCAGTATTTT
CASSLTGVGGDTQYF
>TRBJ2-5|.|TRBV20-1|.
TGCAGTGCTAGAAGGCTAGTTGACGAGACCCAGTACTTC
CSARRLVDETQYF
>TRBJ2-7|TRBD1|TRBV4-1|few
TGCGCCAGCAGCCAAGCGACAGGGGGATGGGAGCAGTACTTC
CASSQATGGWEQYF
>TRBJ2-1|.|TRBV11-2|few
TGTGCCAGCAGCCCCCCCAGCCTAACTAGGGAGCAGTTCTTC
CASSPPSLTREQFF
>TRBJ2-1|.|TRBV20-1|.
TGCAGTGCTAGAATCTCCTCCTACAATGAGCAGTTCTTC
CSARISSYNEQFF
>TRBJ2-3|.|TRBV18|.
TGTGCCAGCTCACCCCAGAAAACAGGCACAGGTACGCAGTATTTT
CASSPQKTGTGTQYF
>TRBJ2-1|TRBD2|TRBV12-5|.
TGTGCTAGTGGACCCGGGACTAGCCCCTACAATGAGCAGTTCTTC
CASGPGTSPYNEQFF
>TRBJ2-1|TRBD2|TRBV20-1|few
TGCAGTGCTAGAGATTCCGCTAGCGGGTACTATGAGCAGTTCTTC
CSARDSASGYYEQFF
>TRBJ2-4|.|TRBV6-5|.
TGTGCCAGCAGTTACTCAAACAGAGGCCCCACAGGGTCAAGGAATGAGCAGTACTTC
CASSYSNRGPTGSRNEQYF
>TRBJ2-3|.|TRBV5-6|once
TGTGCCAGCAGCTTTGTGGTGGGCACAGATACGCAGTATTTT
CASSFVVGTDTQYF
>TRBJ1-2|.|TRBV6-4|.
TGTGCCAGCAGTGATTCAGGGCTTGGCTACACCTTC
CASSDSGLGYTF
>TRBJ2-1|TRBD2|TRBV7-2|many
TGTGCCAGCTCAGCTCAAAAGTCTAGCGGTGAGCAGTTCTTC
CASSAQKSSGEQFF